Listed here are 25 T cell receptor beta chains from one sample, sequenced in a study of blood T cell repertoires in COVID-19. The table came from immunoSEQ multiplex PCR; TCRdb's copy has only in-frame clones and leaves some out. The sample holds roughly 200,000 clones, over 80% seen once. The sequencing input was peripheral blood. These TCRs come from a woman aged 30 to 39 with COVID-19, enrolled during active disease.

This chain links TRBV9 with TRBJ2-7, with 9 bases identical to TRBD1. V lost 0 bases to trimming and J lost 2 bases; unmatched junction nucleotides: 6. CDR1 is SGDLS and CDR2 is YYNGEE in the germline V gene. The CDR3 is made up of 16 amino acids. In DNA form, the CDR3 reads TGTGCCAGCAGCGTAGAAGTCGGGACAGGGACCTACGAGCAGTACTTC. Its protein product is CASSVEVGTGTYEQYF. Variable domain in full (rest from reference TRBV9 and TRBJ2-7): DSGVTQTPKHLITATGQRVTLRCSPRSGDLSVYWYQQSLDQGLQFLIQYYNGEERAKGNILERFSAQQFPDLHSELNLSSLELGDSALYFCASSVEVGTGTYEQYFGPGTRLTVT.

This clone has only one observation. This chain connects TRBV19 to TRBJ1-4; possibly TRBD1 for D (5 bases). V was cut by 1 base and J by 5 bases, with 14 bases left in between. Germline V gives CDR1 LNHDA, CDR2 SQIVND (reference sequence). The CDR3 is 16 residues long. CDR3 sequence: CASSIATRQSNEKLFF. CDR3 DNA sequence: TGTGCCAGTAGTATAGCTACTCGACAGTCCAATGAAAAACTGTTTTTT.

The CDR3 DNA is TGTGCCAGCCTCAAAAGTGGGGGCGGAGATACGCAGTATTTT. Protein: CASLKSGGGDTQYF. The chain couples TRBV3-1 (or the pseudogene TRBV3-2) to TRBJ2-3; tentative D call: TRBD1 (6 bases). The CDR3 is 14 amino acids. Deletions cut 8 bases from V and 5 bases from J, with 17 bases between. Germline CDR1 LGHDT, CDR2 YNNKEL (reference sequence).

This clone was seen a single time. This chain connects TRBV4-3 to TRBJ2-1; TRBD2 might be the D (6 bases). CDR3 size: 16 residues. The germline V gene encodes CDR1 LGHNA and CDR2 YSLEER. Trimming removed 0 bases at V and 9 bases at J, with 18 bases between. The CDR3 protein is CASSQDMGGLEGEQFF. The CDR3, as DNA: TGCGCCAGCAGCCAAGATATGGGGGGTCTCGAGGGTGAGCAGTTCTTC.

The chain combines TRBV2 with TRBJ1-1; 10 bases are shared with TRBD1. V was clipped by 4 bases and J by 11 bases; unmatched bases: 13. Germline V gene data show CDR1 as SNHLY and CDR2 as FYNNEI. The CDR3 runs to 15 residues. In nucleotides, the CDR3 is TGTGCCAGCAGTGGGGTTGGACAGGGGGTTGTGCTGGCTTTCTTT. It yields the protein CASSGVGQGVVLAFF.

V is TRBV9 and J is TRBJ1-4, with D perhaps TRBD1 (6 bases). CDR1 is SGDLS, CDR2 YYNGEE, per germline. V lost 0 bases to trimming and J lost 6 bases, with 15 bases between them. The CDR3 spans 16 residues. Written as DNA, the CDR3 is TGTGCCAGCAGCGTAGCTGTGACAGGAAGCGATGAAAAACTGTTTTTT. Residues: CASSVAVTGSDEKLFF.

The chain carries TRBV15 and TRBJ1-2; 11 bases agree with TRBD1. Per germline, CDR1 LNHNV and CDR2 YYDKDF (reference sequence). V shed 0 bases and J 6 bases; nucleotides not matched to a gene: 3. CDR3 length: 15 amino acids. CDR3 nucleotides: TGTGCCACCAGCAGAGATTCGGGACAGGGGGATGGCTACACCTTC. This codes for CATSRDSGQGDGYTF. Full variable domain (remainder filled in from reference TRBV15 and TRBJ1-2): DAMVIQNPRYQVTQFGKPVTLSCSQTLNHNVMYWYQQKSSQAPKLLFHYYDKDFNNEADTPDNFQSRRPNTSFCFLDIRSPGLGDTAMYLCATSRDSGQGDGYTFGSGTRLTVV.

This clone was counted only a few times. The chain employs TRBV7-9 and TRBJ2-5, with 15 nucleotides matching TRBD2. V lost 5 bases to trimming and J lost 0 bases; unmatched junction nucleotides: 7. Germline assignment: CDR1 SEHNR and CDR2 FQNEAQ (reference sequence). The CDR3 loop spans 18 amino acids. CDR3 sequence reads: CASSLGTSGRLYQETQYF. For the CDR3, the DNA is TGTGCCAGCAGCCTCGGGACTAGCGGGAGGTTGTACCAAGAGACCCAGTACTTC.

The V gene is TRBV5-1, the J gene TRBJ1-1; unclear D gene. V lost 1 base and J 5 bases, leaving 12 bases between the germline ends. The CDR3 is 14 residues long. Germline assignment: CDR1 SGHRS and CDR2 YFSETQ. The CDR3 bases are TGCGCCAGCAGCTTGTTAATTCCCGGGACTGAAGCTTTCTTT. It is translated as CASSLLIPGTEAFF.

The chain joins TRBV6-5 to TRBJ2-2, with TRBD2 identical over 9 bases. Germline V gene sequence: CDR1 MNHEY, CDR2 SVGAGI. The length of the CDR3 is 15 residues. V was clipped by 5 bases and J by 1 base; unmatched bases: 2. The CDR3 sequence: CASSLTSGNTGELFF. In nucleotides, the CDR3 is TGTGCCAGCAGTCTGACTAGCGGGAACACCGGGGAGCTGTTTTTT.

J is TRBJ2-7 and V is TRBV11-2; 7 bases map to TRBD2. Germline V lookup: CDR1 SGHAT, CDR2 FQNNGV. The junction had 6 bases not matched to a gene; V was cut back by 1 base and J by 3 bases. CDR3 length equals 15 residues. The CDR3 DNA is TGTGCCAGCAGCTTAGCTACAGCGGGGTTCTACGAGCAGTACTTC. Amino acid sequence: CASSLATAGFYEQYF.

This sequence joins TRBV5-6 and TRBJ1-3; possible D gene TRBD1, 6 bases. CDR1 SGHDT and CDR2 YYEEEE come from the germline V gene. Deletions cut 0 bases from V and 5 bases from J, with 12 bases between. This CDR3 has 15 amino acids. CDR3 in amino acids: CASSLERGARNTIYF. CDR3 DNA: TGTGCCAGCAGCTTGGAGCGGGGGGCCAGAAACACCATATATTTT.

The chain uses TRBV28 and TRBJ2-2; 7 bases agree with TRBD1. Germline CDR1 and CDR2: MDHEN and SYDVKM. J gave up 5 bases and V 0 bases, and 9 bases lay outside the gene matches. The CDR3 length is 17 residues. CDR3 sequence: CASSLWSGTAGTGELFF. CDR3 DNA sequence: TGTGCCAGCAGTTTATGGTCCGGGACAGCAGGGACCGGGGAGCTGTTTTTT.

The chain is built from TRBV9 and TRBJ2-1, with a weak D call TRBD2 (7 bases). The germline gives CDR1 SGDLS, CDR2 YYNGEE. The V and J ends lost 9 bases and 1 base respectively, with 14 bases between them. The CDR3 totals 14 residues. The CDR3 DNA reads as TGTGCCACTTCAGAGGGGGGGTCCTACAATGAGCAGTTCTTC. Amino acid sequence: CATSEGGSYNEQFF.

The chain couples TRBV5-1 to TRBJ1-4, with unresolved D. With 7 bases removed from V and 0 bases from J, the gap between germline ends came to 10 bases. The CDR3 contains 14 residues. Looked up from germline, CDR1 is SGHRS and CDR2 is YFSETQ. The CDR3 region has the DNA TGCGCCAGCCGCCCAACTGCAACTAATGAAAAACTGTTTTTT. Translation: CASRPTATNEKLFF.

This rearrangement joins TRBV7-2 to TRBJ1-1; D gene unclear. Trimming took 1 base from V and 2 from J, leaving 11 bases between them. Germline CDR1 reads SGHTA; CDR2 reads FQGNSA. The CDR3 consists of 15 residues. For the CDR3, the DNA is TGTGCCAGCAGCTTAGGGGCAGTTATTAACACTGAAGCTTTCTTT. It specifies CASSLGAVINTEAFF.

This chain uses TRBV7-9 with TRBJ1-3, with D possibly being TRBD1 (6 bases). The CDR3 runs 13 residues. CDR1 is SEHNR and CDR2 is FQNEAQ in the germline V gene (reference sequence). V gave up 10 bases and J gave up 4 bases, with 14 bases separating them. The CDR3 DNA is TGTGCCATCAACAGGGAATCCGGAAACACCATATATTTT. It translates to CAINRESGNTIYF.

The CDR3 region has the DNA TGCGCCAGCAGCTTCGGGACTAGCCACGCTCGTAACAATGAGCAGTTCTTC. Residues: CASSFGTSHARNNEQFF. The chain links TRBV5-1 to TRBJ2-1, with 9 positions matching TRBD2. This CDR3 is 17 amino acids long. Germline V lookup: CDR1 SGHRS, CDR2 YFSETQ. The trim removed 2 bases at V and 5 bases at J, leaving 11 bases unmatched.

The chain links TRBV11-2 to TRBJ2-1, with 8 positions matching TRBD1. Germline assignment: CDR1 SGHAT and CDR2 FQNNGV. The V segment lost 5 bases and the J segment 2 bases; nucleotides outside the gene matches: 11. The CDR3 sequence is 17 residues long. The CDR3, as DNA: TGTGCCAGCAGCGTACAGCCCGGACAGGGACCCTACAATGAGCAGTTCTTC. Encoded protein: CASSVQPGQGPYNEQFF.

This CDR3 is CASTLDRVSSGANVLTF. The CDR3 bases are TGTGCCAGCACCCTGGACAGGGTATCTTCCGGGGCCAACGTCCTGACTTTC. This chain joins TRBV7-9 and TRBJ2-6, with 8 bases matching TRBD1. CDR1 SEHNR and CDR2 FQNEAQ come from the germline V gene (reference sequence). The CDR3 sequence is 17 residues long. The V segment lost 7 bases and the J segment 4 bases; nucleotides outside the gene matches: 12. The entire variable domain, with the rest obtained from reference TRBV7-9 and TRBJ2-6, is as follows: DTGVSQNPRHKITKRGQNVTFRCDPISEHNRLYWYRQTLGQGPEFLTYFQNEAQLEKSRLLSDRFSAERPKGSFSTLEIQRTEQGDSAMYLCASTLDRVSSGANVLTFGAGSRLTVL.

This chain joins TRBV18 and TRBJ1-1, with unresolved D. The V gene's germline CDR1 is KGHSH and CDR2 LQKENI. The CDR3 consists of 15 residues. V was shortened by 2 bases and J by 3 bases, with 13 bases between the two germline ends. The DNA of the CDR3 is TGTGCCAGCTCACCATTGGCAGGCGGGGACACTGAAGCTTTCTTT. Translating it yields CASSPLAGGDTEAFF.

This chain connects TRBV5-1 to TRBJ1-1; 12 nucleotides agree with TRBD1. This CDR3 is built from 16 residues. The germline CDR1 and CDR2 sequences are SGHRS and YFSETQ. The J segment lost 5 bases and the V segment lost 4 bases, leaving 9 bases of the junction unmatched. CDR3: CASSPNPGQGATEAFF. The CDR3 DNA reads TGCGCCAGCAGCCCAAACCCGGGACAGGGGGCGACTGAAGCTTTCTTT.

This clone was seen more than once but under ten times. V gene TRBV20-1 combines with J gene TRBJ2-5; no reliable D call. V was clipped by 4 bases and J by 3 bases, with 6 bases between them. The CDR3 is 11 residues long. CDR1 is DFQATT, CDR2 SNEGSKA, per germline (reference sequence). This chain's CDR3 is CSAMPEETQYF. DNA of the CDR3: TGCAGTGCTATGCCGGAAGAGACCCAGTACTTC.

The chain joins TRBV5-1 to TRBJ2-1, with TRBD1 matching over 9 bases. From germline, CDR1 is SGHRS and CDR2 YFSETQ. After removal of 0 bases from V and 7 bases from J, the junction contained 14 bases not matched to a gene. This CDR3 is built from 18 residues. CDR3 sequence (DNA): TGCGCCAGCAGCTTGGCCGGGACAGGGAGGGGGTCTGGTAATGAGCAGTTCTTC. It yields the protein CASSLAGTGRGSGNEQFF.

This chain joins TRBV6-6 and TRBJ1-5; 9 positions match TRBD1. Germline-derived CDR1 and CDR2 are MNHNY and SVGAGI (reference sequence). The V gene end was trimmed by 6 bases and the J gene end by 4 bases; junction bases not matched to a gene: 4. The CDR3 consists of 14 residues. CDR3 loop: CASRGQGDNQPQHF. In DNA form, the CDR3 reads TGTGCCAGCAGGGGACAGGGCGATAATCAGCCCCAGCATTTT.